Shown below are 5 T cell receptor beta chains from a single sample sequenced in a study of beta chain features in type 1 diabetes. General study results and limits: Significant though moderate, a shortening of TCRB CDR3s appeared in all four CD4+ subsets of Type 1 diabetes patients.

Expressed TCRB transcripts got sequenced, as all isolated RNA was reverse transcribed. Clones were read by immunoSEQ multiplex PCR, and TCRdb kept only the in-frame ones, dropping some. Of around 250,000 clones listed, about 24% were seen once; the top ten hold around 0.012%. No antigen has been identified for these receptors. The sequencing input was naive CD4+ T cells from blood. All receptors come from a woman aged 30 to 39 with type 1 diabetes.

This clone has a handful of counts. The chain uses TRBV6-6 and TRBJ2-1, with 8 nucleotides matching TRBD1. CDR1 MNHNY and CDR2 SVGAGI come from the germline V gene (reference sequence). Germline trimming cut 11 bases from V and 6 bases from J; bases unmatched to any gene: 9. This CDR3 comprises 13 residues. CDR3 DNA sequence: TGTGCCGGCGGACAGGGAACCTCCAATGAGCAGTTCTTC. Translation: CAGGQGTSNEQFF.

This clone occurred a few times. V and J are TRBV9 and TRBJ2-6; D gene unclear. Germline V lookup: CDR1 SGDLS, CDR2 YYNGEE. The CDR3 length is 14 residues. Trimming shortened V by 2 bases and J by 1 base, and 4 bases separated the two germline ends. The CDR3 DNA is TGTGCCAGCAGCGTCCTGTCTGGGGCCAACGTCCTGACTTTC. Translation gives CASSVLSGANVLTF.

This clone was seen a few times. The CDR3 spells CASSPRYSPYTF. DNA for the CDR3: TGTGCCAGCAGCCCACGGTATTCTCCATACACCTTC. The chain employs TRBV9 and TRBJ1-2; D is ambiguous. The CDR3 totals 12 residues. Trimming removed 4 bases from V and 11 bases from J, with 15 bases in between. Germline CDR1 SGDLS, CDR2 YYNGEE.

This rearrangement joins TRBV29-1 to TRBJ1-2; D remains ambiguous. The length of the CDR3 is 12 residues. Trimming removed 1 base at V and 4 bases at J, with 7 bases between. Germline V gene lookup returns CDR1 SQVTM and CDR2 ANQGSEA. In DNA form, the CDR3 reads TGCAGCGTTGAAGTAGACTTCTATGGCTACACCTTC. This sequence encodes CSVEVDFYGYTF.

The gene calls are TRBV14 and TRBJ2-7; TRBD2 agrees at 9 bases. Germline V gene sequence: CDR1 SGHDN, CDR2 FVKESK. J was trimmed by 6 bases and V by 1 base; bases with no gene match: 10. The CDR3 loop spans 16 amino acids. As DNA, the CDR3 is TGTGCCAGCAGCCAAGTAATTAGCGGGAGAAATGGCGAGCAGTACTTC. Translating it yields CASSQVISGRNGEQYF.